The 9 T cell receptor beta chains below come from one sample, sequenced in a study of T cells in localized non-small cell lung cancer. Here immunoSEQ multiplex PCR was the method, and the copy in TCRdb shows in-frame clones only, minus some. The table lists 43,000 or so clones, 75% to 95% of them singletons, with roughly a tenth in the top ten. The specimen comprised PBMCs, sampled before any cancer treatment. These receptors were collected from a woman between 35 and 70 years old with stage II lung adenocarcinoma.

This clone was found once. V and J are TRBV28 and TRBJ1-1; possible D gene TRBD1, 5 bases. CDR1 is MDHEN, CDR2 SYDVKM, per germline. The CDR3 runs 16 residues. Trimming cost V 6 bases and J 0 bases, with 17 bases left between them. CDR3: CASRARGAGMNTEAFF. Written as DNA, the CDR3 is TGTGCCAGCAGGGCTCGGGGCGCAGGGATGAACACTGAAGCTTTCTTT.

The rearrangement links TRBV9 to TRBJ1-2, with TRBD1 as a possible D gene (5 bases). The CDR3 spans 9 residues. Trimming pared 9 bases from V and 10 bases from J, leaving 10 bases between. Per germline, CDR1 SGDLS and CDR2 YYNGEE. CDR3 amino acids: CAMIRDYTF. The CDR3 nucleotides are TGTGCCATGATCAGGGACTACACCTTC.

V usage is TRBV5-1 and J usage is TRBJ2-7; D gene ambiguous. The CDR3 is made up of 17 amino acids. Trimming removed 4 bases at V and 0 bases at J, with 20 bases between. The germline gives CDR1 SGHRS, CDR2 YFSETQ. CDR3 residues: CASSALGSGRDSYEQYF. The CDR3 bases are TGCGCCAGCAGCGCGTTAGGATCGGGCCGCGACTCCTACGAGCAGTACTTC.

V gene TRBV13 combines with J gene TRBJ2-1, with 8 bases that match TRBD2. Germline values: CDR1 PRHDT, CDR2 FYEKMQ (reference sequence). J was trimmed by 8 bases and V by 0 bases; bases with no gene match: 6. The CDR3 consists of 15 residues. In DNA form, the CDR3 reads TGTGCCAGCAGCTTAGGCAGCGGGAGTGGTTATGAGCAGTTCTTC. Translating gives CASSLGSGSGYEQFF.

The chain has TRBV28 and TRBJ1-5, with a weak D call TRBD1 (5 bases). Trimming took off 7 bases at V and 4 bases at J, with 11 bases between the two ends. CDR1 MDHEN and CDR2 SYDVKM come from the germline V gene. The CDR3 loop spans 13 amino acids. CDR3 sequence reads: CASNNDRNQPQHF. Here the CDR3 DNA reads TGTGCCAGCAATAATGACAGAAATCAGCCCCAGCATTTT.

The V and J genes are TRBV19 and TRBJ1-1, with D possibly TRBD1 on 5 matching bases. Germline CDR1 LNHDA, CDR2 SQIVND (reference sequence). The V end was cut by 10 bases, the J end by 5 bases, with 26 bases between. The CDR3 sequence is 16 residues long. CDR3 in DNA: TGTGCCACCAGATCTCCCGGGGTAGGGCGGGGGACTGAAGCTTTCTTT. Translating it yields CATRSPGVGRGTEAFF.

The gene calls are TRBV19 and TRBJ2-5, with 7 bases fitting TRBD2. This CDR3 is 15 amino acids long. V was pared by 6 bases and J by 3 bases, with 10 bases of the junction left unmatched. Germline loops: CDR1 LNHDA, CDR2 SQIVND (reference sequence). The CDR3 sequence is CASRNTGRGEETQYF. The CDR3 coding sequence is TGTGCCAGTAGGAATACTGGACGGGGGGAAGAGACCCAGTACTTC.

V usage is TRBV19 and J usage is TRBJ2-5; TRBD1 matches at 9 bases. The germline V gene encodes CDR1 LNHDA and CDR2 SQIVND (reference sequence). Trimming at V came to 9 bases and at J to 4 bases, leaving 18 bases not matched to a gene. This CDR3 contains 17 residues. CDR3 nucleotides: TGTGCCAGCTCCCCAGGGGGTCACAGGGGGCTGAGAGAGACCCAGTACTTC. Its protein product is CASSPGGHRGLRETQYF.

The CDR3 sequence is CASSLNRATEAFF. CDR3 in DNA: TGTGCCAGCAGCCTTAACAGGGCTACTGAAGCTTTCTTT. This chain joins TRBV14 and TRBJ1-1, with TRBD1 as a possible D gene (6 bases). The CDR3 covers 13 residues. Germline V gene data show CDR1 as SGHDN and CDR2 as FVKESK. V lost 4 bases to trimming and J lost 5 bases, with 11 bases between them.